This entry lists 20 T cell receptor beta chains sequenced from one sample in a study of shared clonotypes between healthy human individuals. The method was immunoSEQ multiplex PCR; TCRdb's version includes in-frame clones alone and lacks a portion of them. This sample has a few million clones; roughly 95% occur once, and the top ten carry 1.5% to 2%. Terminally differentiated effector memory CD45RA+ cells were left out of the naive CD8 fraction, which was CD45RO-negative and positively selected for CCR7. Sequencing was carried out using naive CD8+ T cells from PBMCs. These receptor sequences come from a man between 18 and 29 years old in good health. Some clones in this sample may be carry-over from other donors' samples.

This sequence joins TRBV28 and TRBJ2-7; no reliable D call. The CDR3 loop spans 14 amino acids. V shed 3 bases and J shed 2 bases, with 11 bases lying between them. The V gene's germline CDR1 is MDHEN and CDR2 SYDVKM. The CDR3 here is CASSFGGFTYEQYF. Here the CDR3 DNA reads TGTGCCAGCAGTTTTGGCGGTTTTACCTACGAGCAGTACTTC.

This clone came up once. In the same sample, other DNA sequences code for this CDR3. Written as DNA, the CDR3 is TGTGCCAGCAGCCCCCGACTAGCGGATACGCAGTATTTT. Amino acid sequence: CASSPRLADTQYF. The V call is TRBV27, the J call TRBJ2-3, with 8 positions matching TRBD2. The germline gives CDR1 MNHEY, CDR2 SMNVEV (reference sequence). The CDR3 loop spans 13 amino acids. V lost 6 bases, J lost 6 bases, and 5 bases stayed unmatched.

This sequence joins TRBV29-1 and TRBJ2-7; TRBD1 aligns across 9 bases. Trimming at V came to 5 bases and at J to 6 bases, leaving 14 bases not matched to a gene. This CDR3 comprises 15 residues. The germline V gene encodes CDR1 SQVTM and CDR2 ANQGSEA. The CDR3 DNA reads as TGCAGCGTTCGGGTGGGGGACAGGGCGTCCGGCGAGCAGTACTTC. Its translation is CSVRVGDRASGEQYF.

This chain connects TRBV4-1 to TRBJ2-3; no clear D. The CDR3 extends over 15 amino acids. The germline V gene has CDR1 MGHRA and CDR2 YSYEKL. With 0 bases removed from V and 1 base from J, the gap between germline ends came to 8 bases. CDR3 sequence: CASSQDRPRTDTQYF. DNA for the CDR3: TGCGCCAGCAGCCAAGACCGGCCCCGCACAGATACGCAGTATTTT.

The rearrangement joins TRBV27 to TRBJ1-6, with unresolved D. Germline V gives CDR1 MNHEY, CDR2 SMNVEV (reference sequence). V dropped 3 bases and J dropped 7 bases, with 4 bases sitting between them. The CDR3 extends over 12 amino acids. CDR3 protein: CASSFGNSPLHF. CDR3 nucleotide sequence: TGTGCCAGCAGTTTTGGAAATTCACCCCTCCACTTT.

This clone was seen a single time. J is TRBJ1-2 and V is TRBV19, with D hard to call. V was shortened by 5 bases and J by 6 bases, with 13 bases between the two germline ends. This CDR3 contains 13 residues. Germline CDR1 is LNHDA and CDR2 is SQIVND (reference sequence). The DNA of the CDR3 is TGTGCCAGTAGTTCCCGAAGGCGGGATGGCTACACCTTC. This encodes CASSSRRRDGYTF.

The rearrangement joins TRBV29-1 to TRBJ2-1, with a weak D call TRBD2 (5 bases). V was pared by 6 bases and J by 3 bases, with 9 bases between. Germline CDR1 SQVTM, CDR2 ANQGSEA. The CDR3 sequence is 12 residues long. CDR3 nucleotide sequence: TGCAGCGTCAGGACTCACTACAATGAGCAGTTCTTC. Its protein product is CSVRTHYNEQFF.

The J gene is TRBJ1-5, the V gene TRBV28; a weak D match, TRBD1 (6 bases). Trimming removed 6 bases at V and 4 bases at J, with 13 bases between. Germline CDR1 and CDR2: MDHEN and SYDVKM. This CDR3 spans 14 amino acids. CDR3 bases: TGTGCCAGCAGCTTGGAGGGGGGAAATCAGCCCCAGCATTTT. This gives the protein CASSLEGGNQPQHF.

The chain has TRBV6-5 and TRBJ2-5; D possibly matches TRBD1 or TRBD2 (6 bases each). Germline V lookup: CDR1 MNHEY, CDR2 SVGAGI. The length of the CDR3 is 15 residues. V was clipped by 4 bases and J by 7 bases, with 19 bases between them. The CDR3 sequence is CASSLTGRELGTQYF. The CDR3 DNA reads TGTGCCAGCAGTTTGACAGGCCGGGAGTTGGGGACCCAGTACTTC.

Points on this clone: This specimen includes other DNA sequences encoding the same CDR3. The rearrangement uses TRBV5-6 and TRBJ2-7; 7 bases line up with TRBD1. V lost 4 bases and J lost 3; bases outside the gene matches: 7. Germline V gene sequence: CDR1 SGHDT, CDR2 YYEEEE. The CDR3 spans 14 residues. The CDR3 DNA reads TGTGCCAGCAGCCTTGGGGACAGCTACTACGAGCAGTACTTC. Protein sequence: CASSLGDSYYEQYF.

The rearrangement links TRBV18 to TRBJ2-7, with TRBD2 matching over 7 bases. Germline CDR1 reads KGHSH; CDR2 reads LQKENI. There are 15 residues in the CDR3. With 3 bases clipped from V and 3 bases from J, the junction kept 8 bases outside the gene matches. CDR3 region: CASSPRLAPNYEQYF. The CDR3 region has the DNA TGTGCCAGCTCACCTCGACTAGCTCCGAACTACGAGCAGTACTTC.

The chain has TRBV19 and TRBJ2-6, with D tentatively TRBD1 or TRBD2 (5 bases each). The CDR3 totals 15 residues. Trimming shortened V by 7 bases and J by 1 base, and 11 bases separated the two germline ends. The germline CDR1 and CDR2 sequences are LNHDA and SQIVND (reference sequence). The CDR3 loop reads CASTLGVSGANVLTF. CDR3 nucleotide sequence: TGTGCCAGTACCCTGGGGGTATCTGGGGCCAACGTCCTGACTTTC. Using reference TRBV19 and TRBJ2-6 for the parts outside the CDR3, the full variable domain is DGGITQSPKYLFRKEGQNVTLSCEQNLNHDAMYWYRQDPGQGLRLIYYSQIVNDFQKGDIAEGYSVSREKKESFPLTVTSAQKNPTAFYLCASTLGVSGANVLTFGAGSRLTVL.

This rearrangement joins TRBV28 to TRBJ1-1, with 7 bases lining up with TRBD1. The CDR3 totals 16 residues. The germline V gene has CDR1 MDHEN and CDR2 SYDVKM. Trimming at V came to 3 bases and at J to 4 bases, leaving 11 bases not matched to a gene. The CDR3 coding sequence is TGTGCCAGCAGTTTCTCGTTTACAGGGGCGGGCACTGAAGCTTTCTTT. Translation gives CASSFSFTGAGTEAFF.

The genes are TRBV27 and TRBJ1-2; D perhaps matches TRBD1 (5 bases). Germline lookup yields CDR1 MNHEY and CDR2 SMNVEV (reference sequence). The CDR3 has 13 residues. V was shortened by 5 bases and J by 3 bases, with 10 bases between the two germline ends. The CDR3 region is CASSVGRYYGYTF. CDR3 nucleotide sequence: TGTGCCAGCAGTGTGGGACGGTACTATGGCTACACCTTC.

The chain uses TRBV4-1 and TRBJ2-3; D ambiguous. Germline V lookup: CDR1 MGHRA, CDR2 YSYEKL. With 6 bases removed from V and 1 base from J, the gap between germline ends came to 11 bases. The CDR3 sequence is 14 residues long. The CDR3 DNA reads as TGCGCCAGCAGTCCTGTGGCCCGCACAGATACGCAGTATTTT. Translation gives CASSPVARTDTQYF.

The genes are TRBV6-5 and TRBJ1-1; TRBD1 matches 10 bases. The CDR3 has 14 residues. Germline CDR1 and CDR2: MNHEY and SVGAGI. V lost 6 bases, J lost 6 bases, and 7 bases stayed unmatched. The chain's CDR3 is CASRTGQGIAEAFF. CDR3 bases: TGTGCCAGCAGGACGGGACAGGGGATAGCTGAAGCTTTCTTT.

Concerning this clone: This specimen includes other DNA sequences encoding the same CDR3. This rearrangement joins TRBV7-3 to TRBJ2-7, with 9 bases aligning to TRBD1. Germline-derived CDR1 and CDR2 are SGHTA and FQGTGA. The CDR3 is made up of 14 amino acids. The V gene end was trimmed by 5 bases and the J gene end by 0 bases; junction bases not matched to a gene: 2. CDR3: CASSPDRGSYEQYF. CDR3 DNA sequence: TGTGCCAGCAGCCCGGACAGGGGCTCCTACGAGCAGTACTTC.

There are a few counts of this clone. This sequence joins TRBV14 and TRBJ1-1; D gene unclear. The germline gives CDR1 SGHDN, CDR2 FVKESK. Trimming removed 4 bases from V and 0 bases from J, with 18 bases in between. The CDR3 consists of 17 residues. CDR3 region: CASSPIGPGKMNTEAFF. The DNA of the CDR3 is TGTGCCAGCAGCCCGATAGGCCCGGGGAAAATGAACACTGAAGCTTTCTTT.

The chain recombines TRBV30 with TRBJ2-1; 9 nucleotides line up with TRBD2. There are 15 residues in the CDR3. The germline V gene encodes CDR1 GTSNPN and CDR2 SVGIG (reference sequence). J gave up 4 bases and V 3 bases, and 7 bases lay outside the gene matches. The CDR3 DNA reads TGTGCCTGGAGCGGGACTAGCAGAAGATACAATGAGCAGTTCTTC. This codes for CAWSGTSRRYNEQFF.

Remarks on this clone: The sample has other DNA sequences that encode this CDR3 too. V and J are TRBV30 and TRBJ1-5; the D is unclear. Germline V gene sequence: CDR1 GTSNPN, CDR2 SVGIG (reference sequence). This CDR3 spans 13 amino acids. Between the trimmed V and J ends, which lost 3 bases and 4 bases, there was a span of 10 bases. The CDR3, as DNA: TGTGCCTGGAGCCTGGGGTCAAATCAGCCCCAGCATTTT. Translating it yields CAWSLGSNQPQHF.